These T cell receptor beta chains were read from a single sample in a study of monozygotic twins with inflammatory bowel disease. Each CDR3 protein gets one entry in TCRdb, which reprocessed the 5' RACE reads and gives no DNA. The sample table includes more than 350,000 distinct CDR3 sequences. What was sequenced was blood. These receptors all stem from a human donor with ulcerative colitis or Crohn's disease, or a healthy co-twin of an affected twin (not recorded which). The CDR3 runs from the conserved cysteine through the conserved F or W. The order of the fields is V gene, J gene, CDR3 protein.

TRBV7-9	TRBJ2-1	CASSLGTSGSEQFF
TRBV28	TRBJ2-2	CASSPGLAGGRPGELFF
TRBV11-1	TRBJ1-4	CATGRSINEKLFF
TRBV30	TRBJ1-2	CAWSGGQTAAYGYTF
TRBV11-2	TRBJ2-1	CASSSLGQPPGEQFF
TRBV4-1	TRBJ1-6	CASSPTGANSPLHF
TRBV4-2	TRBJ2-7	CASSPEWVSYEQYF
TRBV7-9	TRBJ1-2	CASSNLDPLGGYTF
TRBV10-3	TRBJ2-7	CPTEQIRGVSSYEQYF
TRBV7-3	TRBJ2-2	CASSDSGAKAGELFF
TRBV12-3/TRBV12-4	TRBJ1-2	CASSLRTGGTNYGYTF
TRBV7-3	TRBJ2-1	CASSFGRHNEQFF
TRBV20-1	TRBJ2-5	CSGFDPREGQETQYF
TRBV20-1	TRBJ2-2	CSARVGAGELFF
TRBV6-5	TRBJ2-2	CASSYRDTNTGELFF
TRBV4-2	TRBJ2-3	CASSPRGGVVDTQYF
TRBV20-1	TRBJ2-3	CSAKLGDTQYF